This T cell receptor beta chain emerged from a study of cytomegalovirus exposure and HLA in healthy donors. General observations from the study: Specificity of three CMV-associated chains for CMV antigens was verified in vitro.

Turning to this clone: As yet, its antigen is unknown.

The PCR was carried out with 60 Vbeta primers and 13 Jbeta primers. The method was immunoSEQ multiplex PCR; TCRdb's version includes in-frame clones alone and lacks a portion of them. The data show about 120,000 clones, around four fifths seen once. This clonotype was sampled from a woman between 35 and 50 years old in good health and CMV-seropositive. What was sequenced was PBMCs.

CDR3 DNA sequence: TGTGCCAGCAGATTGGACAGGAACACTGAAGCTTTCTTT. It codes for CASRLDRNTEAFF. This chain joins TRBV6-6 and TRBJ1-1; D may be TRBD1 (6 bases). The CDR3 is 13 residues long. The germline V gene has CDR1 MNHNY and CDR2 SVGAGI (reference sequence). V was shortened by 6 bases and J by 1 base, with 9 bases between the two germline ends.